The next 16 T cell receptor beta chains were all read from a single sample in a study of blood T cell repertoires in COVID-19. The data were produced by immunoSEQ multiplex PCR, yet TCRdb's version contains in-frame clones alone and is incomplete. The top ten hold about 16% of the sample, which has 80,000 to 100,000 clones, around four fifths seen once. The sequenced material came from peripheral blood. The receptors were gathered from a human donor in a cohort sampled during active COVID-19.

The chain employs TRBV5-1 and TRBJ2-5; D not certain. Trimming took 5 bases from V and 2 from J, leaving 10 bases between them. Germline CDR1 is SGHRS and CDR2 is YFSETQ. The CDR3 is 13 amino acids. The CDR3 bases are TGCGCCAGCAGACGAGAAGATCAAGAGACCCAGTACTTC. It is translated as CASRREDQETQYF.

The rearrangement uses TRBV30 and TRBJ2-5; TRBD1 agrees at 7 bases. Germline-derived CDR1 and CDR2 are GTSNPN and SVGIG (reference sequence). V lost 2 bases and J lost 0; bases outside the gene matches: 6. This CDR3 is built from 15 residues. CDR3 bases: TGTGCCTGGAGTCAGGACAGGAGGTACCAAGAGACCCAGTACTTC. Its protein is CAWSQDRRYQETQYF.

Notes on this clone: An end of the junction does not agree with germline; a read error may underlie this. CDR3 nucleotides: TGCACTCGATATGATAGAGATTCTGGAGACACCATATATTTT. Amino acid sequence: CTRYDRDSGDTIYF. V and J are TRBV29-1 and TRBJ1-3; D remains unclear. Germline V CDR1 and CDR2: SQVTM, ANQGSEA. This CDR3 region has 14 residues.

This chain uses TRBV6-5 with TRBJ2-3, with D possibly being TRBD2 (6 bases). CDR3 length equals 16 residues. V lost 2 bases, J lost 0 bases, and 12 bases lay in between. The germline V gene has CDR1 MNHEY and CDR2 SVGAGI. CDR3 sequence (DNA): TGTGCCAGCAGTTACGGGTTCGGGACTAGCACAGATACGCAGTATTTT. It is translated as CASSYGFGTSTDTQYF.

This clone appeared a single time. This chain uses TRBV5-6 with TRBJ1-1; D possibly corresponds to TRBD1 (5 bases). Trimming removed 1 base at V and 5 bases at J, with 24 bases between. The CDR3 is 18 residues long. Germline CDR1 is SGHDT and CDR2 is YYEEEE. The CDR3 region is CASSLFGGAGVEGTEAFF. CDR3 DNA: TGTGCCAGCAGCTTGTTCGGAGGGGCTGGGGTGGAGGGGACTGAAGCTTTCTTT.

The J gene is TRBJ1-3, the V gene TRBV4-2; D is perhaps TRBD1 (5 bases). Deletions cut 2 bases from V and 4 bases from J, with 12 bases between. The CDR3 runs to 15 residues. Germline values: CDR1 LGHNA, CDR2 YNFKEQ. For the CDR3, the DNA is TGTGCCAGCAGCCAAAGGGGCCCATTCGGAAACACCATATATTTT. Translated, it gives CASSQRGPFGNTIYF.

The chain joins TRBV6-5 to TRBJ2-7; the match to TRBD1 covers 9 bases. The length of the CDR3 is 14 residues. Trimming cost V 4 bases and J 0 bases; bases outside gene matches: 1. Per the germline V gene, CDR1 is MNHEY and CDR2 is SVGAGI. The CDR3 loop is CASSLTGGSYEQYF. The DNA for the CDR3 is TGTGCCAGCAGTTTGACAGGGGGCTCCTACGAGCAGTACTTC.

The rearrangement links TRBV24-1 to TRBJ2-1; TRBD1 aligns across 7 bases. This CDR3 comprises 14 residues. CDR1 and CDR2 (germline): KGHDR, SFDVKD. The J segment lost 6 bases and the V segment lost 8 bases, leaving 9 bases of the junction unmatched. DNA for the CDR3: TGTGCCACCACTCGAGACAGGGACGGCAATGAGCAGTTCTTC. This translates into CATTRDRDGNEQFF.

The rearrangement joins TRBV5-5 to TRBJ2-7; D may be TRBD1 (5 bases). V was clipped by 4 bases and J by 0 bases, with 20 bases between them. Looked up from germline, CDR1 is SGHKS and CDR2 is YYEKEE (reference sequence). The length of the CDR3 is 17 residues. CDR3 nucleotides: TGTGCCAGCAGCCTCTTCGTGGAGACAGTCCGCTCCTACGAGCAGTACTTC. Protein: CASSLFVETVRSYEQYF.

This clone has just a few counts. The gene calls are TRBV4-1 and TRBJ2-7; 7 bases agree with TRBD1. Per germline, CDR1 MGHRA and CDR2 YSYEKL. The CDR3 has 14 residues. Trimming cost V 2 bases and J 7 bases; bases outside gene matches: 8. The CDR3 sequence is CASSQLYAGGEQYF. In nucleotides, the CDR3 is TGCGCCAGCAGCCAACTATACGCAGGGGGAGAGCAGTACTTC.

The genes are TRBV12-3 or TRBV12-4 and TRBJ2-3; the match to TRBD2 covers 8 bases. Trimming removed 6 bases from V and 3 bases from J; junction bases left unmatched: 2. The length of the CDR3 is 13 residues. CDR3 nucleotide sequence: TGTGCCAGCAGACGGGGGGGGACAGATACGCAGTATTTT. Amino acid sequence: CASRRGGTDTQYF.

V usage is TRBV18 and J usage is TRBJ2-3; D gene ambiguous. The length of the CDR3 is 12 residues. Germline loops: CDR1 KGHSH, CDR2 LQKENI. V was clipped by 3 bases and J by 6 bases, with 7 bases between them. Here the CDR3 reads CASSPTGDTQYF. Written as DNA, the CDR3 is TGTGCCAGCTCACCCACCGGGGATACGCAGTATTTT.

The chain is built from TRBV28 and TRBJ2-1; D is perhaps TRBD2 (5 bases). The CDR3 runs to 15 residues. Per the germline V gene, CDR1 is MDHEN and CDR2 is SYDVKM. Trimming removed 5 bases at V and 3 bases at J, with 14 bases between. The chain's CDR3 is CASSPWRANYNEQFF. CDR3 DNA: TGTGCCAGCAGTCCCTGGCGGGCCAACTACAATGAGCAGTTCTTC.

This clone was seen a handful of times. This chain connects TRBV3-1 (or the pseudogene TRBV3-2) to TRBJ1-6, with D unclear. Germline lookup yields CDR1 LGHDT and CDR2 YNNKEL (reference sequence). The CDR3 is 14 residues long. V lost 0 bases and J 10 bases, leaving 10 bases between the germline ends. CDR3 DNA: TGTGCCAGCAGCCAAGAAGGGCAGCGGTCACCCCTCCACTTT. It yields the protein CASSQEGQRSPLHF.

The CDR3 is CASSLGTSGTFSYEQYF. The CDR3 DNA sequence: TGTGCCAGCAGCTTAGGGACTAGCGGGACCTTCTCCTACGAGCAGTACTTC. The J gene is TRBJ2-7, the V gene TRBV11-2; 12 bases match TRBD2. The ends lost 1 base at V and 0 bases at J; junction bases unmatched: 4. The CDR3 loop spans 17 amino acids. CDR1 and CDR2 (germline): SGHAT, FQNNGV.

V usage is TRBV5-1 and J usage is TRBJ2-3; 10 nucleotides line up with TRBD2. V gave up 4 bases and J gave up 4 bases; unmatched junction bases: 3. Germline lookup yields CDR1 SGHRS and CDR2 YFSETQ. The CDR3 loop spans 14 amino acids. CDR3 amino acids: CASSPGTSADTQYF. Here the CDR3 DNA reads TGCGCCAGCAGCCCTGGGACTAGCGCAGATACGCAGTATTTT.